These 25 T cell receptor beta chains came from one sample sequenced in a study of tumor and adjacent non-tumor tissue in lung cancer. The library came from three nested PCR rounds adapted from ARM-PCR protocols. TCRdb reprocessed the multiplex PCR reads via MiXCR and lists one record per CDR3 protein. The table records tens of thousands of distinct CDR3 sequences, 67% of them present only once. RNA was extracted from bulk tissue without any cell sorting. The sample taken for sequencing was lung tumor tissue. All receptors come from a man aged 55 to 70 with non-small cell lung cancer.

Comment on this clonotype: A junction boundary mismatches the germline segment, possibly from a read error. J is TRBJ2-7 and V is TRBV6-2 or TRBV6-3, with D hard to call. Germline V gene lookup returns CDR1 MNHEY and CDR2 SVGEGT. This CDR3 has 15 residues. The CDR3 bases are TGTGCCAGCAGCTACTCGTCCCTTGGGAACTACGACCAGTACTTC. Translating gives CASSYSSLGNYDQYF.

About this clonotype: This may arise from a read error, as a much more abundant clone is one base away. The gene calls are TRBV28 and TRBJ2-2; 13 nucleotides line up with TRBD2. The V gene's germline CDR1 is MDHEN and CDR2 SYDVKM. CDR3 size: 17 residues. The V segment lost 5 bases and the J segment 7 bases; nucleotides outside the gene matches: 10. In DNA form, the CDR3 reads TGTGCCAGCAGTCGTCTGGGACTAGCGGGACCTTTCGGGGAGCTGTTTTTT. Its translation: CASSRLGLAGPFGELFF.

This chain connects TRBV7-9 to TRBJ1-3; tentatively, D is TRBD1 (5 bases). Per the germline V gene, CDR1 is SEHNR and CDR2 is FQNEAQ (reference sequence). Trimming took 5 bases from V and 3 from J, leaving 5 bases between them. The CDR3 is made up of 12 amino acids. The CDR3 here is CASSQGGNTIYF. The CDR3 DNA follows: TGTGCCAGCAGCCAGGGTGGAAACACCATATATTTT.

As regards this clonotype: This could be a read error, since a much larger clone is one nucleotide away. The gene calls are TRBV14 and TRBJ2-1; D gene uncertain. The CDR3 extends over 15 amino acids. The germline V and J ends were trimmed by 3 bases and 0 bases, with 9 bases remaining between them. Germline V gives CDR1 SGHDN, CDR2 FVKESK. The CDR3 sequence: CASSQRHGSYNEQFF. In DNA, the CDR3 is TGTGCCAGCAGCCAGAGACATGGCTCCTACAATGAGCAGTTCTTC.

Concerning this clonotype itself: The junction and the germline gene differ at one end; a read error may be behind it. The rearrangement uses TRBV6-1 and TRBJ2-3; 13 bases are a match to TRBD2. CDR1 is MNHNS, CDR2 SASEGT, per germline. This CDR3 is 19 amino acids long. The CDR3 DNA reads as TGTGCCAGCAGTGAAGCTATCCCGGGACTAGCGGGACTCACAGATACGCAATATTTT. Translating gives CASSEAIPGLAGLTDTQYF.

Points on this clonotype: A clone one base away is much larger, so this may be a read error. This chain links TRBV18 with TRBJ1-4; perhaps TRBD1 as D (5 bases). Germline V lookup: CDR1 KGHSH, CDR2 LQKENI. CDR3 size: 14 residues. The CDR3 here is CTSSPGTSNEKLFF. The CDR3 region has the DNA TGTACCAGCTCTCCCGGGACCTCCAATGAAAAACTGTTTTTT. Full variable domain (missing parts from reference TRBV18 and TRBJ1-4): NAGVMQNPRHLVRRRGQEARLRCSPMKGHSHVYWYRQLPEEGLKFMVYLQKENIIDESGMPKERFSAEFPKEGPSILRIQQVVRGDSAAYFCTSSPGTSNEKLFFGSGTQLSVL.

To note about this clonotype: A much more abundant neighbour one base away suggests this may be a read error. CDR3 amino acids: CAGSLLDEQFF. For the CDR3, the DNA is TGTGCCGGCAGTTTGCTCGATGAGCAGTTCTTC. The chain has TRBV12-3 or TRBV12-4 and TRBJ2-1; D is unresolved. The CDR3 contains 11 residues.

Regarding this clonotype: One junction end does not reproduce the germline sequence, and a read error may be involved. The CDR3 region has the DNA TGTGCCAGCAGCATTAACGGCCGCTCCTTCAATGAGCAGTTCTTC. This encodes CASSINGRSFNEQFF. This chain connects TRBV11-3 to TRBJ2-1; D is unresolved. CDR1 and CDR2 from the germline V gene are SGHNT and YENEEA. The CDR3 loop spans 15 amino acids.

This clonotype was counted only a few times. A junction boundary mismatches the germline segment, possibly from a read error. The chain links TRBV11-2 to TRBJ2-2; TRBD2 matches at 8 bases. CDR1 and CDR2 (germline): SGHAT, FQNNGV. The CDR3 totals 18 residues. The CDR3 coding sequence is TGTGCCAGTAGCTCGGGACCAGCGGGAGCGACGAACACTGGGGAGCTGTTTTTT. Protein product: CASSSGPAGATNTGELFF.

This clonotype has at least ten counts. This chain links TRBV12-3 or TRBV12-4 with TRBJ1-5; no clear D. Trimming shortened V by 5 bases and J by 9 bases, and 14 bases separated the two germline ends. The CDR3 spans 13 residues. The CDR3 spells CASSDDLITPQHF. Here the CDR3 DNA reads TGTGCCAGCAGTGATGACCTGATCACGCCCCAGCATTTT.

About this clonotype: Without the conserved terminal phenylalanine or tryptophan, this CDR3 likely stems from a read error. The DNA is omitted, as the CDR3 cannot be located on it reliably, and the CDR3 follows TCRdb's listing. J is TRBJ2-7 and V is TRBV20-1. Germline V gene data show CDR1 as DFQATT and CDR2 as SNEGSKA (reference sequence). The CDR3 extends over 13 residues, inclusive of both ends. The CDR3 spells CSARADYSYEQYS.

In this sample, this clonotype turned up once. One junction end does not reproduce the germline sequence, and a read error may be involved. This chain uses TRBV10-1 with TRBJ1-1; D might be TRBD1 (5 bases). The length of the CDR3 is 13 residues. Germline V gene data show CDR1 as WNHNN and CDR2 as SYGVQD (reference sequence). The CDR3 DNA is TGCGCCAGCGAACTGGGGACGAACACTGAATCTTTCTTT. Translation gives CASELGTNTESFF.

As concerns this clonotype: A read error may account for a junction end that differs from germline. This chain connects TRBV4-3 to TRBJ2-1; D remains unclear. Germline CDR1 LGHNA, CDR2 YSLEER. The CDR3 is 13 amino acids. Here the CDR3 reads CASSQDLRNDQFF. The CDR3 DNA reads TGCGCCAGCAGCCAAGATTTAAGGAATGACCAGTTCTTC.

Of note for this clonotype: A much more abundant neighbour one base away suggests this may be a read error. The gene calls are TRBV20-1 and TRBJ1-1; D perhaps matches TRBD1 (5 bases). Germline CDR1 is DFQATT and CDR2 is SNEGSKA (reference sequence). The length of the CDR3 is 15 residues. Trimming took off 1 base at V and 1 base at J, with 13 bases between the two ends. CDR3 in amino acids: CSARVSRGGNTEAFF. In DNA, the CDR3 is TGCAGTGCTAGAGTTTCTCGGGGGGGGAACACTGAAGCTTTCTTT.

As for this clonotype: A much larger clone lies a single base off, so this may be a read error. The chain links TRBV20-1 to TRBJ2-1, with a weak D call TRBD1 (5 bases). Per germline, CDR1 DFQATT and CDR2 SNEGSKA (reference sequence). The CDR3 has 14 residues. The CDR3 here is CSVDRGSSYNVQFF. Written as DNA, the CDR3 is TGCAGTGTCGACAGAGGCAGCTCCTACAATGTGCAGTTCTTC.

This clonotype came up many times. V gene TRBV5-1 combines with J gene TRBJ1-4; 9 bases fit TRBD1. The CDR3 has 15 amino acids. V dropped 1 base and J dropped 4; count of bases not matched to a gene: 2. Germline V gene lookup returns CDR1 SGHRS and CDR2 YFSETQ. CDR3 sequence reads: CASSLTGGLNEKLFF. The CDR3 nucleotides are TGCGCCAGCAGCTTGACAGGGGGCCTTAATGAAAAACTGTTTTTT.

As concerns this clonotype: This clone may be a read error of a much larger clone one base away. The chain links TRBV21-1 to TRBJ2-7; the table gives TRBD2 as D, unverified against the DNA. TRBV21-1 is noted as a pseudogene. This CDR3 has 14 amino acids. CDR3 DNA: TGTACCAGCAGCACGGGACTAGGCGGGTACGAGCAGTACTTC. Its translation is CTSSTGLGGYEQYF.

In regard to this clonotype: A junction boundary mismatches the germline segment, possibly from a read error. J is TRBJ1-5 and V is TRBV7-9; perhaps TRBD1 as D (5 bases). CDR1 and CDR2 (germline): SEHNR, FQNEAQ (reference sequence). This CDR3 region has 16 residues. The CDR3: CASSLDGAGSNQPQHF. The CDR3 DNA follows: TGTGCCAGCAGCTTAGACGGGGCAGGTAGCAATCAGCCCCAACATTTT.

Concerning this clonotype: A much larger clone lies a single base off, so this may be a read error. Because the CDR3 is missing its conserved closing phenylalanine or tryptophan, this is likely a read error. V and J are TRBV5-1 and TRBJ2-5; 10 bases are a match to TRBD2. The junction had 4 bases not matched to a gene; V was cut back by 4 bases and J by 1 base. Germline V lookup: CDR1 SGHRS, CDR2 YFSETQ. The CDR3 is made up of 15 amino acids. Here the CDR3 reads CASSPGLAVQETQYL. CDR3 nucleotide sequence: TGCGCCAGCAGCCCCGGACTAGCGGTCCAAGAGACCCAGTACTTA.

This clonotype was seen only once. Since the CDR3 does not end with the conserved phenylalanine or tryptophan, this likely comes from a read error. The V and J genes are TRBV4-2 and TRBJ2-7; D is possibly TRBD1 or TRBD2 (7 bases each). The CDR3 is made up of 15 amino acids. In germline, CDR1 is LGHNA, CDR2 YNFKEQ. The CDR3 DNA is TGTGCCAACAGCCAAGGGGGGGACAGTTACTACGAGCAGTACTTA. Residues: CANSQGGDSYYEQYL.

The V gene is TRBV11-2, the J gene TRBJ2-3, with D uncertain. The length of the CDR3 is 14 residues. Germline CDR1 is SGHAT and CDR2 is FQNNGV. Deletions cut 5 bases from V and 14 bases from J, with 23 bases between. The CDR3 here is CASSAAGHGDALYF. In nucleotides, the CDR3 is TGTGCCAGCAGCGCAGCAGGCCACGGAGATGCGCTGTATTTT.

As to this clonotype: One end of the junction is discordant with germline, which a read error may explain. This rearrangement joins TRBV6-6 to TRBJ1-1, with D possibly TRBD1 on 5 matching bases. This CDR3 region has 16 residues. Looked up from germline, CDR1 is MNHNY and CDR2 is SVGAGI (reference sequence). The chain's CDR3 is CVSREGRGLGVTEAFF. In DNA, the CDR3 is TGTGTCAGCAGGGAAGGGAGGGGTCTTGGGGTAACGGAAGCTTTCTTT.

A note on this clonotype: A single base separates this from a much larger clone, so it may be a read error. Lacking the conserved final phenylalanine or tryptophan, this CDR3 likely reflects a read error. V gene TRBV13 combines with J gene TRBJ1-4; D gene unclear. Germline-derived CDR1 and CDR2 are PRHDT and FYEKMQ (reference sequence). The V gene lost 0 bases and the J gene lost 5 bases, with 4 bases spanning the gap. This CDR3 has 13 residues. The DNA for the CDR3 is TGTGCCAGCAGCTTAGGAAAGAATGAAAAACTGTTTTTA. Translating it yields CASSLGKNEKLFL.

Notes on this clonotype: Its ends do not fully match the called genes, so a read error is possible. The chain uses TRBV4-3 and TRBJ2-1, with D perhaps TRBD2 (5 bases). Germline V lookup: CDR1 LGHNA, CDR2 YSLEER. There are 14 residues in the CDR3. CDR3 loop: CACSLGLARNDQFF. CDR3 DNA: TGCGCCTGCAGCCTGGGATTAGCGAGAAATGATCAGTTCTTC.

The CDR3 DNA follows: TGTGCCAGCAGCGGGACGCAATACAATGAGCAGTTCTTC. It encodes CASSGTQYNEQFF. J is TRBJ2-1 and V is TRBV11-1; D could derive from TRBD1 or TRBD2 (5 bases each). The CDR3 totals 13 residues. Germline-derived CDR1 and CDR2 are SGHAT and FQDESV (reference sequence). V was cut by 5 bases and J by 4 bases, with 9 bases left in between.